The count of the clone carrying this TCR beta chain is one. After extraction with the RNeasy kit, about 0.45 to 1 ug of the RNA was reverse transcribed using random hexamers. A multiplex approach, immunoSEQ multiplex PCR, amplified TCR beta CDR3 across 54 Vbeta and 13 Jbeta. TCRdb fed the immunoSEQ multiplex PCR reads into MiXCR, producing one record per CDR3 protein. The repertoire holds under 300,000 distinct CDR3 sequences, with 90% to 96% as singletons. The source of the sample is a study of CD8 T cells in Susac syndrome. J lost 8 bases, V lost 3 bases, and 8 bases had no gene match. This CDR3 region has 14 residues. CDR1 and CDR2 from the germline V gene are SGHDT and YYEEEE.

The sequence was collected from a human donor with Susac syndrome. The rearrangement links TRBV5-6 to TRBJ2-1, with 7 bases aligning to TRBD2. Sample: CD4+ T cells from PBMCs. The CDR3 nucleotides read TGTGCCAGCAGCTCCGGACTAGTCGGCGATGAGCAGTTCTTC. Protein sequence: CASSSGLVGDEQFF. Together with reference TRBV5-6 and TRBJ2-1, the CDR3 gives the full variable domain: DAGVTQSPTHLIKTRGQQVTLRCSPKSGHDTVSWYQQALGQGPQFIFQYYEEEERQRGNFPDRFSGHQFPNYSSELNVNALLLGDSALYLCASSSGLVGDEQFFGPGTRLTVL.